Listed below are T cell receptor beta chains from one sample, sequenced in a study of OX40 agonist ivuxolimab in advanced cancers. Data came from immunoSEQ multiplex PCR; TCRdb stores just in-frame clones and leaves some out. The sample has tens of thousands of clones; around 89% are singletons. Sequencing was performed on CD4+ or CD8+ T cells sorted from blood, taken in a trial of the OX40 agonist ivuxolimab. The receptors originated from an adult with an advanced solid tumor such as melanoma, head and neck, liver or kidney cancer. Both conserved end residues are trimmed from each CDR3. D genes are given only for firm matches. Where a row states a size, it is once, few, many or the class of an expanded clone; other rows omit it.

j_call v_call d_call clone_size cdr3_aa
TRBJ2-1 TRBV19 . . ASSIVQGGSYNEQF
TRBJ1-1 TRBV28 . . ASSLGPGYTEAF
TRBJ1-1 TRBV27 . . ASSLRGGTEAF
TRBJ1-2 TRBV27 . . ASSLSSGVYGYT
TRBJ1-6 TRBV25-1 . few ASTPRLYNSPLH
TRBJ2-7 TRBV27 . . ASSPGVRAYEQY
TRBJ2-7 TRBV6-1 . . ASSEERGVYEQY
TRBJ2-7 TRBV27 . . ASSWAGPTYEQY
TRBJ2-1 TRBV27 TRBD1 . ASSPGQAYEQF
TRBJ2-3 TRBV7-9 . . ASSSRDIFTDTQY
TRBJ1-2 TRBV7-9 . . ASSLIGNYGYT
TRBJ2-3 TRBV30 TRBD2 . AWSSPSGATDTQY
TRBJ2-7 TRBV27 . . ASSLSRKTYEQY
TRBJ2-7 TRBV7-6 TRBD1 . ASSEGQGAAEQY
TRBJ1-2 TRBV5-1 . . ASSLEAITNYGYT
TRBJ2-7 TRBV19 TRBD1 . ASRPGTGAYEQY
TRBJ2-1 TRBV7-9 TRBD2 . ASSQSKTSGRAAENEQF
TRBJ2-3 TRBV9 . . ASSAENRIASTDTQY
TRBJ2-7 TRBV4-1 . . ASSQVVGAATYEQY
TRBJ2-3 TRBV13 . once ASSSPLRQDDTSTDTQY
TRBJ2-2 TRBV5-5 TRBD2 . ASSPQSGGRGELF
TRBJ1-5 TRBV19 . . ASSRGGVQGGKH
TRBJ2-2 TRBV5-5 . medium-sized ASSLPQGIDTGELF
TRBJ2-1 TRBV6-9 . . ASRNRVPSSYNEQF
TRBJ2-7 TRBV2 TRBD2 few ASSERGGRIEQY
TRBJ2-7 TRBV7-9 . . ASSRPAYEQY
TRBJ1-2 TRBV19 TRBD1 . ASSATTGVDGYT
TRBJ1-4 TRBV5-4 . . ASSSAGREEKLF
TRBJ2-3 TRBV9 . . ASSVFGSTDTQY
TRBJ2-7 TRBV2 . . ATRDTLSYEQY
TRBJ2-7 TRBV29-1 . . SVEDLDTSYEQY
TRBJ2-7 TRBV2 . . ASLTGFYEQY
TRBJ2-1 TRBV27 . . ASSLVLFDEQF
TRBJ1-1 TRBV4-2 TRBD1 once ASSYTGATEAF
TRBJ1-5 TRBV9 . . ASGSYNQPQH
TRBJ2-7 TRBV27 . once ASSLRGTSSYEQY
TRBJ2-5 TRBV5-1 . . ASSLIKETQY
TRBJ2-7 TRBV13 TRBD2 . ASSLGREGRGEQY
TRBJ1-2 TRBV4-1 TRBD1 . ASSLGTGVGGYT
TRBJ2-7 TRBV6-1 . . ASSDLGPRY
TRBJ2-2 TRBV19 TRBD2 . ASSIAGGYTGELF
TRBJ2-1 TRBV25-1 TRBD1 . ASSAPGTGGAGEQF
TRBJ1-2 TRBV5-6 . . ASSLLDGGGYGYT
TRBJ2-7 TRBV5-1 . . ASSLVSSLGEQY
TRBJ1-4 TRBV7-8 TRBD1 . ASSLARDRGRLGEKLF
TRBJ2-7 TRBV30 . . AQGTGSYEQY
TRBJ1-2 TRBV29-1 TRBD1 . SAKQGARDYGYT
TRBJ2-1 TRBV29-1 . . SVEELSNEQF
TRBJ1-4 TRBV27 . . ASSFLGEPNEKLF
TRBJ2-7 TRBV28 TRBD1 . ASSLSGTGLGQY
TRBJ2-7 TRBV7-9 . . ASSMIESSYEQY
TRBJ2-7 TRBV5-4 . many ASSSRVSHYEQY
TRBJ1-2 TRBV27 TRBD1 . ASSLYGTAFNGYT
TRBJ2-1 TRBV19 TRBD2 . ASSITSGSPYNEQF
TRBJ2-7 TRBV27 . . ASSLLPTPGEQY
TRBJ1-2 TRBV12-5 . . ASGSGANYGYT
TRBJ2-7 TRBV19 TRBD2 . ASSIALAGGGYEQY
TRBJ2-3 TRBV7-9 . . ASSNPGQPEY
TRBJ2-1 TRBV5-1 . . ASSEIYEQF
TRBJ2-1 TRBV7-8 TRBD1 . ASSSRDRSYNEQF